Listed below are T cell receptor beta chains from one sample, sequenced in a study of blood T cell repertoires in COVID-19. Sequenced by immunoSEQ multiplex PCR; TCRdb stores in-frame clones only, minus some. This table has 60,000 to 75,000 clones, roughly 93% appearing once. The material sequenced was peripheral blood. The receptors derive from a human donor in a cohort sampled during active COVID-19. CDR3s include the opening cysteine and the closing phenylalanine or tryptophan. The D gene is left open where the match is weak. The size field is filled for only some rows; it gives once, few, many or a size class.

clone size	V gene	J gene	D gene	CDR3 protein	CDR3 DNA
.	TRBV27	TRBJ1-1	TRBD1	CASSATVGDSSEEAFF	TGTGCCAGCAGCGCAACCGTTGGGGACAGCTCAGAAGAAGCTTTCTTT
.	TRBV24-1	TRBJ2-1	.	CATSDSGDHNEQFF	TGTGCCACCAGTGATTCCGGGGATCACAATGAGCAGTTCTTC
.	TRBV5-6	TRBJ2-3	TRBD2	CASSFPGLAGVPDTQYF	TGTGCCAGCAGCTTCCCGGGACTAGCGGGAGTCCCAGATACGCAGTATTTT
.	TRBV7-9	TRBJ2-1	.	CASSLVRAYNEQFF	TGTGCCAGCAGCTTAGTGAGGGCCTACAATGAGCAGTTCTTC
.	TRBV9	TRBJ1-6	TRBD1	CASSVSGGEDSPLHF	TGTGCCAGCAGCGTCTCAGGGGGCGAGGATTCACCCCTCCACTTT
few	TRBV4-1	TRBJ2-5	TRBD2	CASSHLNLLAGGLRIRETQYF	TGCGCCAGCAGCCACCTGAATTTACTAGCGGGAGGGCTCAGGATTAGAGAGACCCAGTACTTC
.	TRBV19	TRBJ2-1	.	CASSMRAIYNEQFF	TGTGCCAGTAGTATGCGGGCGATCTACAATGAGCAGTTCTTC
.	TRBV5-1	TRBJ1-6	TRBD1	CASSLSGQKSPLHF	TGCGCCAGCAGCTTATCGGGACAGAAATCACCCCTCCACTTT
.	TRBV11-2	TRBJ2-3	.	CASRQTLGGTDTQYF	TGTGCCAGCAGACAAACCCTAGGGGGCACAGATACGCAGTATTTT
.	TRBV28	TRBJ2-7	TRBD2	CASSPGLAGGPGRSEQYF	TGTGCCAGCAGTCCAGGCCTAGCGGGAGGGCCGGGTAGGTCCGAGCAGTACTTC
.	TRBV6-6	TRBJ1-4	.	CASSPRGALVEKLFF	TGTGCCAGCAGTCCCCGTGGGGCCTTGGTCGAAAAACTGTTTTTT
.	TRBV19	TRBJ1-2	.	CASNRDNYGYTF	TGTGCCAGTAATCGGGATAACTATGGCTACACCTTC
.	TRBV5-8	TRBJ2-3	.	CASSQVSGGTDTQYF	TGTGCCAGCAGCCAGGTCTCTGGGGGGACAGATACGCAGTATTTT
.	TRBV9	TRBJ2-2	TRBD2	CASSLRTSGSTGELFF	TGTGCCAGCAGCCTCCGGACTAGCGGGAGTACCGGGGAGCTGTTTTTT
once	TRBV6-5	TRBJ2-2	.	CASRKNNVGAGELFF	TGTGCCAGCAGGAAAAACAACGTCGGGGCCGGGGAGCTGTTTTTT
.	TRBV11-3	TRBJ1-2	.	CASSLEGRRGNYGYTF	TGTGCCAGCAGCTTAGAGGGCAGAAGGGGTAACTATGGCTACACCTTC
.	TRBV4-1	TRBJ2-2	.	CASSQEGYRANTGELFF	TGCGCCAGCAGCCAAGAGGGTTATCGGGCGAACACCGGGGAGCTGTTTTTT
.	TRBV6-5	TRBJ2-2	.	CASSTNRRNTGELFF	TGTGCCAGCAGTACCAACAGGAGGAACACCGGGGAGCTGTTTTTT
.	TRBV12-3/TRBV12-4	TRBJ2-7	TRBD2	CASTLIGEGEQYF	TGTGCCAGCACCCTCATAGGGGAGGGGGAGCAGTACTTC
once	TRBV19	TRBJ1-1	TRBD1	CASSEGQGSRNTEAFF	TGTGCCAGTAGTGAGGGACAGGGTAGTCGGAACACTGAAGCTTTCTTT
.	TRBV27	TRBJ2-7	.	CASSLKTGVLPLATYEQYF	TGTGCCAGCAGTTTAAAGACAGGGGTCTTACCACTAGCGACCTACGAGCAGTACTTC
.	TRBV6-4	TRBJ2-1	TRBD2	CASSSGTSDFRGGQFF	TGTGCCAGCAGTTCCGGGACTAGCGACTTCCGTGGGGGGCAGTTCTTC
.	TRBV12-3/TRBV12-4	TRBJ2-5	TRBD2	CASIIAGAETQYF	TGTGCCAGCATCATAGCGGGAGCAGAGACCCAGTACTTC
.	TRBV6-5	TRBJ2-3	TRBD1	CASSWTGGSPDTQYF	TGTGCCAGCAGTTGGACAGGGGGCTCCCCAGATACGCAGTATTTT
.	TRBV7-2	TRBJ2-1	TRBD2	CASSPYPSGSTYNEQFF	TGTGCCAGCAGCCCCTACCCTAGCGGGAGTACTTACAATGAGCAGTTCTTC
.	TRBV27	TRBJ1-4	TRBD1	CASSSPRRGTNEKLFF	TGTGCCAGCAGTTCCCCTCGCAGGGGGACTAATGAAAAACTGTTTTTT
.	TRBV7-3	TRBJ2-1	TRBD2	CASSSIPGTSGIRYNEQFF	TGTGCCAGCAGTTCCATTCCCGGGACTAGCGGGATCCGGTACAATGAGCAGTTCTTC
.	TRBV6-2/TRBV6-3	TRBJ2-2	TRBD1	CASSYSNYRILDRGSGGELFF	TGTGCCAGCAGTTACTCAAACTATCGAATTTTGGACAGGGGGTCAGGCGGGGAGCTGTTTTTT
.	TRBV6-2/TRBV6-3	TRBJ1-3	TRBD1	CASSWGQGPLISGNTIYF	TGTGCCAGCAGCTGGGGACAGGGGCCTCTGATCTCTGGAAACACCATATATTTT